This T cell receptor (beta chain) was observed in a study of early T cells in non-severe SARS-CoV-2 infection. TCRdb recomputed calls from the 5' RACE reads with MiXCR, one row per CDR3 protein. The sample carries 84,000 or so distinct CDR3 sequences, roughly 12% recorded once. At least ten counts were recorded for this clonotype. The CDR3 is made up of 16 amino acids. The J segment lost 4 bases and the V segment lost 3 bases, leaving 9 bases of the junction unmatched. Germline-derived CDR1 and CDR2 are MNHEY and SMNVEV (reference sequence). The receptor was isolated from an adult who was a healthcare worker with PCR-confirmed SARS-CoV-2 infection or an uninfected control (not recorded which). Sequencing was performed on whole blood. V gene TRBV27 combines with J gene TRBJ2-1; 7 nucleotides line up with TRBD2. The CDR3 loop is CASSLSSGDTYNEQFF. The CDR3 nucleotides read TGTGCCAGCAGTTTGTCTAGCGGAGATACGTACAATGAGCAGTTCTTC.